This T cell receptor beta chain was captured by sequencing in a study of identical twins. Findings and limits, study-wide: Among out-of-frame alpha sequences shared by twins, low generation probability occurred in excess. Modelling approaches yielded underestimates of out-of-frame TCR alpha sharing between monozygotic twins. In beta out-of-frame sequences, the excess sharing between twins was weaker.

MiXCR, applied by TCRdb to the 5' RACE reads, yields one record per CDR3 protein. The table has roughly 1,500,000 distinct CDR3 sequences, about 31% seen once; the top ten hold more than 0.25%. About this clonotype itself: What it binds is not known. A read error may produce the germline difference seen at one junction end.

The germline V gene has CDR1 SNHLY and CDR2 FYNNEI. The CDR3 spans 20 residues. Every one of the donors was a healthy Caucasian. The sample consisted of cord blood. The clonotype comes from a newborn girl in good health. The chain couples TRBV2 to TRBJ2-4, with D unclear. In DNA, the CDR3 is TGTTCCAGCAGTGAAGTGGTCCCAGGCTTCGGGTTCCTAGCCAAAAACATTCAGTACTTC. Translated, it gives CSSSEVVPGFGFLAKNIQYF.